This entry is about one TCR beta chain. Its recognized antigen is unknown. No much larger clone is present one base from it, and per-base qualities are unavailable. TCRbeta CDR3 regions were amplified from genomic DNA using the immunoSEQ Assay, a bias-controlled multiplex PCR. As for the original processing: The number of nucleated cells in each sample was estimated by amplification of reference gene primers within the assay. Sequence reads were collapsed and filtered to measure the absolute abundance of every unique TCRbeta CDR3 rearrangement. For each sample, productive Simpson clonality was calculated as the square root of Simpson's diversity index across productive rearrangements. TCRdb retrieved this table from immuneACCESS and kept in-frame rearrangements only. Not all clones are present; in checked studies, unresolved V genes account for under half, and no reason is known for the remainder. V and J calls and clone size are those listed in that table; D and trimming were worked out from the DNA. The sample table records almost 350,000 clones; around nine tenths of these occur just once. The ten largest make up just over 1% of the sample.

The data derive from a study of blood T cell repertoires in COVID-19 (dated by TCRdb to the early 2020s). Turning to the overall study: Samples from collaborators originated in the United States, Italy and Spain and spanned both the acute and convalescent phases of COVID-19. The samples were drawn from two sources: the first 160 participants of the ongoing ImmuneRACE study, and fewer than 1,500 subjects contributed by 6 global collaborators. Deeply sampled blood TCRbeta repertoires from subjects exposed to, actively infected with, or recovered from COVID-19 were included in the dataset. The prospective study material was composed of cDNA or gDNA derived from T cells, B-cell-depleted T cells, or PBMCs. HLA class I and class II types, where available, came from metadata supplied by the sample provider rather than from assay-based typing. The repertoires were made available in a free public database intended to serve as a resource for research on the immune response to SARS-CoV-2. Sample metadata almost always included a de-identified subject ID, COVID-19 status, age in years and sex. Results the study describes overall, beyond this receptor: The quantity of clinical and demographic metadata differed by source and by participant and was supplied without curation.

Enrolling through a virtual design, the prospective study's participants ranged in age from roughly 18 to 95 years and lived across more than 20 United States geographic areas. Cohort assignment in the prospective study relied on participant-reported clinical history from a screening survey and a study questionnaire. Exposed participants had been in contact with someone with a PCR-confirmed or clinician-diagnosed COVID-19 case within 2 weeks of study entry. Each participant in the prospective study had whole blood, serum and a nasopharyngeal or oropharyngeal swab collected by mobile phlebotomists. Over a 2-month period, participants in the prospective study had the option of providing additional blood draws and questionnaires. Prospective study blood samples were shipped either frozen or at room temperature before DNA extraction. CDR1 SGHNT and CDR2 YENEEA were looked up in the germline V gene. The CDR3 numbers 13 residues from cysteine through phenylalanine. Only the CDR3 portion is preserved as DNA: 39 bases, with reading frame beginning at the first base. V is reduced by 1 base and J by 6 bases, leaving a spacing of 9 bases between them.

Material for sequencing was PBMCs or T cells enriched from blood (not recorded which). This clonotype originated in a woman in her twenties or thirties who had been exposed to COVID-19. Recombination linked TRBV11-3 to TRBJ1-1, with TRBD1 tentatively as D gene (6 bases match). The CDR3: CASSLVKGAEAFF. The nucleotides read TGTGCCAGCAGCTTAGTTAAGGGGGCTGAAGCTTTCTTT.